The present T cell receptor (beta chain) was sequenced within a study of OX40 agonist ivuxolimab in advanced cancers. A remark on this clone: Its antigen is undetermined.

Sequencing was performed with immunoSEQ multiplex PCR; in TCRdb, only in-frame clones are kept and a portion is missing. The sample contains fewer than 25,000 clones, around four fifths of which appear only once. Study outcomes and limitations: At 0.1 to 3.0 mg/kg and by week 6, clonal expansion occurred in CD4+ and CD8+ blood T cells.

This CDR3 is built from 12 residues. Trimming stripped 8 bases from V and 6 bases from J, with 13 bases between. Germline loops: CDR1 MNHNY, CDR2 SVGAGI (reference sequence). The TCR comes from an adult with an advanced solid tumor such as melanoma, head and neck, liver or kidney cancer. The chain recombines TRBV6-6 with TRBJ1-2; D remains unclear. Here the sequenced sample was CD4+ or CD8+ T cells sorted from blood, taken in a trial of the OX40 agonist ivuxolimab. CDR3 DNA sequence: TGTGCCAGCGCTGGAGGAGGAAATGGCTACACCTTC. Protein sequence: CASAGGGNGYTF.